One and the same sample provided the 30 T cell receptor beta chains below, sequenced in a study of blood T cell repertoires in COVID-19. Repertoires were generated with immunoSEQ multiplex PCR, while TCRdb's copy carries only in-frame clones and drops some. The table has approximately 90,000 clones, about four fifths seen once; the top ten hold about 5.7%. Material: peripheral blood. The source is a man between 65 and 85 years old with COVID-19, enrolled during active disease.

This chain connects TRBV7-9 to TRBJ1-2; D gene uncertain. V was trimmed by 1 base and J by 4 bases, leaving 13 bases between them. Per the germline V gene, CDR1 is SEHNR and CDR2 is FQNEAQ (reference sequence). There are 15 residues in the CDR3. The CDR3 reads CASSLGLLTSYGYTF. The DNA of the CDR3 is TGTGCCAGCAGCTTAGGACTTCTAACCAGCTATGGCTACACCTTC.

The rearrangement uses TRBV7-8 and TRBJ1-6, with 7 positions matching TRBD1. CDR3 size: 14 residues. After removal of 5 bases from V and 14 bases from J, the junction contained 12 bases not matched to a gene. Looked up from germline, CDR1 is SGHVS and CDR2 is FQNEAQ. The CDR3 loop reads CASSIRQGILTLHF. CDR3 in DNA: TGTGCCAGCAGCATCAGACAGGGCATTCTGACCCTCCACTTT.

This chain links TRBV16 with TRBJ1-6; 8 bases are shared with TRBD1. The germline gives CDR1 KGHSY, CDR2 FQNENV. The CDR3 sequence is 14 residues long. Trimming cost V 2 bases and J 7 bases; bases outside gene matches: 1. The CDR3 DNA reads as TGTGCCAGCAGCCAAACAGGGGGAAATTCACCCCTCCACTTT. It yields the protein CASSQTGGNSPLHF. Supplemented by reference TRBV16 and TRBJ1-6, the full variable domain reads GEEVAQTPKHLVRGEGQKAKLYCAPIKGHSYVFWYQQVLKNEFKFLISFQNENVFDETGMPKERFSAKCLPNSPCSLEIQATKLEDSAVYFCASSQTGGNSPLHFGNGTRLTVT.

The chain couples TRBV6-6 to TRBJ1-2; 11 bases align to TRBD1. The CDR3 totals 15 residues. Looked up from germline, CDR1 is MNHNY and CDR2 is SVGAGI (reference sequence). V lost 5 bases and J lost 7; bases outside the gene matches: 9. The CDR3 nucleotides are TGTGCCAGCAGTCTCCGGACAGGGGGCTTGGCTGGCTACACCTTC. Translation: CASSLRTGGLAGYTF.

In DNA form, the CDR3 reads TGTGCCAGCAGCCCCCGGACAGGGGGTTGGTATGGCTACACCTTC. This gives the protein CASSPRTGGWYGYTF. J is TRBJ1-2 and V is TRBV7-8, with 10 bases fitting TRBD1. This CDR3 has 15 amino acids. J was trimmed by 5 bases and V by 5 bases; bases with no gene match: 8. CDR1 is SGHVS, CDR2 FQNEAQ, per germline.

This chain uses TRBV10-3 with TRBJ2-3, with D possibly TRBD2 on 6 matching bases. The V end lost 3 bases, the J end lost 3 bases, and 16 bases lay between the germline ends. Germline CDR1 reads ENHRY; CDR2 reads SYGVKD. This CDR3 has 16 residues. Here the CDR3 DNA reads TGTGCCATCAGTGATCCGGGGAGGAAGGGAACAGATACGCAGTATTTT. This codes for CAISDPGRKGTDTQYF.

V and J are TRBV2 and TRBJ2-7; TRBD1 might be the D (6 bases). Per germline, CDR1 SNHLY and CDR2 FYNNEI. The CDR3 extends over 13 amino acids. With 5 bases removed from V and 2 bases from J, the gap between germline ends came to 10 bases. For the CDR3, the DNA is TGTGCCAGCAGTCCACAGGGAACCTACGAGCAGTACTTC. It encodes CASSPQGTYEQYF. Full variable domain (rest looked up from reference TRBV2 and TRBJ2-7): EPEVTQTPSHQVTQMGQEVILRCVPISNHLYFYWYRQILGQKVEFLVSFYNNEISEKSEIFDDQFSVERPDGSNFTLKIRSTKLEDSAMYFCASSPQGTYEQYFGPGTRLTVT.

This clone was detected once. V and J are TRBV4-1 and TRBJ2-3, with 7 positions matching TRBD2. Looked up from germline, CDR1 is MGHRA and CDR2 is YSYEKL. The ends lost 4 bases at V and 0 bases at J; junction bases unmatched: 13. CDR3 length: 18 amino acids. CDR3 sequence reads: CASSPRPFRGGSTDTQYF. The CDR3 bases are TGCGCCAGCAGCCCCCGCCCTTTTCGCGGGGGAAGCACAGATACGCAGTATTTT.

This clone was found a few times. The J gene is TRBJ1-2, the V gene TRBV29-1; D call uncertain. Germline V gene sequence: CDR1 SQVTM, CDR2 ANQGSEA. The germline V and J ends were trimmed by 3 bases and 14 bases, with 7 bases remaining between them. The CDR3 has 8 amino acids. The CDR3 loop reads CSVDPVTF. CDR3 in DNA: TGCAGCGTTGATCCAGTAACCTTC.

V usage is TRBV6-5 and J usage is TRBJ2-5, with 9 bases lining up with TRBD2. V gave up 7 bases and J gave up 10 bases; unmatched junction bases: 16. Germline V CDR1 and CDR2: MNHEY, SVGAGI. The CDR3 is 15 amino acids. The CDR3 bases are TGTGCCAGCAAGGCTAGCGGGACCCCTTATCGAGGCCAGTACTTC. Translated: CASKASGTPYRGQYF.

This chain joins TRBV28 and TRBJ1-1; 7 positions match TRBD1. With V trimmed by 0 bases and J by 5 bases, 0 bases remained unmatched. The CDR3 totals 13 residues. Germline assignment: CDR1 MDHEN and CDR2 SYDVKM. CDR3 bases: TGTGCCAGCAGTTTATGGACAGGGACTGAAGCTTTCTTT. Its translation is CASSLWTGTEAFF. Based on the CDR3 plus reference TRBV28 and TRBJ1-1, the full variable domain is DVKVTQSSRYLVKRTGEKVFLECVQDMDHENMFWYRQDPGLGLRLIYFSYDVKMKEKGDIPEGYSVSREKKERFSLILESASTNQTSMYLCASSLWTGTEAFFGQGTRLTVV.

The table lists this clone with a count of one. The chain is built from TRBV28 and TRBJ2-1; 16 bases map to TRBD2. Looked up from germline, CDR1 is MDHEN and CDR2 is SYDVKM. After removal of 2 bases from V and 7 bases from J, the junction contained 5 bases not matched to a gene. This CDR3 has 17 amino acids. CDR3: CASSLLRGLAGGNEQFF. The CDR3 DNA reads as TGTGCCAGCAGTTTACTAAGGGGACTAGCGGGAGGGAATGAGCAGTTCTTC.

This chain connects TRBV5-1 to TRBJ2-3; 8 bases match TRBD2. After removal of 3 bases from V and 5 bases from J, the junction contained 5 bases not matched to a gene. The CDR3 is 14 amino acids. In germline, CDR1 is SGHRS, CDR2 YFSETQ. The CDR3: CASSSSGGQDTQYF. The CDR3 bases are TGCGCCAGCAGCTCGAGCGGGGGCCAAGATACGCAGTATTTT.

The count of this clone is one. This same CDR3 is encoded by further DNA sequences in the sample. In DNA form, the CDR3 reads TGTGCCAGCAGTTCCGGTTATAATTCACCCCTCCACTTT. Its translation: CASSSGYNSPLHF. This rearrangement joins TRBV28 to TRBJ1-6, with D unresolved. V shed 4 bases and J shed 4 bases, with 5 bases lying between them. The CDR3 is 13 amino acids. Germline CDR1 and CDR2: MDHEN and SYDVKM.

This clone was detected ten times or more. This rearrangement joins TRBV7-6 to TRBJ1-1, with D perhaps TRBD1 (6 bases). Germline-derived CDR1 and CDR2 are SGHVS and FNYEAQ. Trimming cost V 8 bases and J 5 bases, with 15 bases left between them. The CDR3 sequence is 13 residues long. In DNA, the CDR3 is TGTGCCAGCGCAGGGGTCGGTTTAACTGAAGCTTTCTTT. The encoded protein is CASAGVGLTEAFF.

The V and J genes are TRBV6-5 and TRBJ1-5; D unclear. The CDR3 contains 15 residues. CDR1 and CDR2 (germline): MNHEY, SVGAGI. V was cut by 0 bases and J by 7 bases, with 13 bases left in between. The DNA of the CDR3 is TGTGCCAGCAGTTACTCGGGTAGAACCGGGCAGCCCCAGCATTTT. Its translation: CASSYSGRTGQPQHF.

V is TRBV7-2 and J is TRBJ2-3; the D is unclear. Germline V lookup: CDR1 SGHTA, CDR2 FQGNSA. With 1 base removed from V and 3 bases from J, the gap between germline ends came to 8 bases. The CDR3 contains 14 residues. CDR3 nucleotide sequence: TGTGCCAGCAGCTTAGGAGTGTTGACAGATACGCAGTATTTT. Residues: CASSLGVLTDTQYF. Variable domain in full (rest from reference TRBV7-2 and TRBJ2-3): GAGVSQSPSNKVTEKGKDVELRCDPISGHTALYWYRQSLGQGLEFLIYFQGNSAPDKSGLPSDRFSAERTGGSVSTLTIQRTQQEDSAVYLCASSLGVLTDTQYFGPGTRLTVL.

This clone was recorded a few times. This chain connects TRBV7-8 to TRBJ1-1; D might be TRBD1 (6 bases). The CDR3 runs to 14 residues. CDR1 is SGHVS and CDR2 is FQNEAQ in the germline V gene. Trimming stripped 5 bases from V and 4 bases from J, with 14 bases between. The DNA for the CDR3 is TGTGCCAGCAGCCTACAGGGTCGGGTCACTGAAGCTTTCTTT. Protein product: CASSLQGRVTEAFF. Based on the CDR3 plus reference TRBV7-8 and TRBJ1-1, the full variable domain is GAGVSQSPRYKVAKRGQDVALRCDPISGHVSLFWYQQALGQGPEFLTYFQNEAQLDKSGLPSDRFFAERPEGSVSTLKIQRTQQEDSAVYLCASSLQGRVTEAFFGQGTRLTVV.

This chain uses TRBV3-1 (or the pseudogene TRBV3-2) with TRBJ1-2; 8 bases map to TRBD1. The CDR3 runs 16 residues. Germline loops: CDR1 LGHDT, CDR2 YNNKEL (reference sequence). V shed 4 bases and J 8 bases; nucleotides not matched to a gene: 15. The CDR3 is CASSRTRTGSLGGYTF. CDR3 nucleotides: TGTGCCAGCAGCCGAACTAGGACAGGGTCCCTTGGGGGCTACACCTTC.

This chain connects TRBV4-3 to TRBJ2-6, with a possible D match to TRBD1 (6 bases). CDR1 LGHNA and CDR2 YSLEER come from the germline V gene. This CDR3 has 16 amino acids. Trimming cost V 4 bases and J 2 bases, with 12 bases left between them. The CDR3 bases are TGCGCCAGCAGCCGGCAGACAGGTCCTGGGGCCAACGTCCTGACTTTC. The encoded protein is CASSRQTGPGANVLTF.

CDR3 in amino acids: CASSLSSGSYEQYF. CDR3 bases: TGTGCCAGCAGCTTATCATCGGGGAGCTACGAGCAGTACTTC. The rearrangement links TRBV11-2 to TRBJ2-7; a possible D gene is TRBD2 (5 bases). CDR1 and CDR2 from the germline V gene are SGHAT and FQNNGV. The CDR3 runs to 14 residues. The V and J ends lost 2 bases and 3 bases respectively, with 11 bases between them. Based on the CDR3 plus reference TRBV11-2 and TRBJ2-7, the full variable domain is EAGVAQSPRYKIIEKRQSVAFWCNPISGHATLYWYQQILGQGPKLLIQFQNNGVVDDSQLPKDRFSAERLKGVDSTLKIQPAKLEDSAVYLCASSLSSGSYEQYFGPGTRLTVT.

The chain carries TRBV7-2 and TRBJ2-3, with D perhaps TRBD1 (5 bases). The CDR3 covers 14 residues. Germline assignment: CDR1 SGHTA and CDR2 FQGNSA. With 5 bases removed from V and 3 bases from J, the gap between germline ends came to 12 bases. Here the CDR3 DNA reads TGTGCCAGCAGCCCGGACACCATGACAGATACGCAGTATTTT. This codes for CASSPDTMTDTQYF.

The gene calls are TRBV24-1 and TRBJ2-7; weak D call: TRBD2 (5 bases). The CDR3 length is 11 residues. In germline, CDR1 is KGHDR, CDR2 SFDVKD. V was trimmed by 7 bases and J by 3 bases, leaving 6 bases between them. The CDR3 DNA reads TGTGCCACCAGCCGGGGCTACGAGCAGTACTTC. Translation: CATSRGYEQYF.

This sequence joins TRBV6-2 or TRBV6-3 and TRBJ2-7; tentatively, D is TRBD1 (5 bases). The CDR3 runs to 13 residues. The ends were cut back, 2 bases at V and 2 bases at J, with 7 bases in the middle. Germline V gene data show CDR1 as MNHEY and CDR2 as SVGEGT. The CDR3 coding sequence is TGTGCCAGCAGTTACCCAGGGACCTACGAGCAGTACTTC. It specifies CASSYPGTYEQYF.

This clone was seen once. This chain connects TRBV28 to TRBJ2-5; D might be TRBD1 (5 bases). V was clipped by 5 bases and J by 5 bases, with 12 bases between them. The CDR3 totals 13 residues. Germline lookup yields CDR1 MDHEN and CDR2 SYDVKM. Here the CDR3 DNA reads TGTGCCAGCAGTAAGGGGATTTGGGAGACCCAGTACTTC. It encodes CASSKGIWETQYF.

This rearrangement joins TRBV27 to TRBJ2-1; 8 positions agree with TRBD2. V shed 6 bases, J shed 3 bases, and the junction held 16 bases outside the gene matches. The CDR3 loop spans 18 amino acids. Looked up from germline, CDR1 is MNHEY and CDR2 is SMNVEV (reference sequence). The CDR3 is CASRRSGSGSLGYNEQFF. CDR3 coding DNA: TGTGCCAGCAGGCGAAGCGGGAGTGGGAGTCTAGGCTACAATGAGCAGTTCTTC.

The genes are TRBV7-2 and TRBJ2-5, with 8 bases aligning to TRBD1. The germline CDR1 and CDR2 sequences are SGHTA and FQGNSA. Trimming removed 4 bases from V and 5 bases from J; junction bases left unmatched: 12. The CDR3 length is 16 residues. The CDR3 DNA sequence: TGTGCCAGCAGCTCACATCCTGGGGACAGGCGCGAGACCCAGTACTTC. Translated: CASSSHPGDRRETQYF.

The V call is TRBV3-1 (or the pseudogene TRBV3-2), the J call TRBJ2-5; 7 bases are a match to TRBD2. Unmatched junction bases numbered 6, after V lost 0 bases and J lost 5 bases. Germline V gene sequence: CDR1 LGHDT, CDR2 YNNKEL (reference sequence). The CDR3 is 15 residues long. CDR3 protein: CASSQDGRERETQYF. DNA for the CDR3: TGTGCCAGCAGCCAAGATGGGCGGGAGCGCGAGACCCAGTACTTC.

This clone was observed many times. The chain has TRBV19 and TRBJ1-1; a possible D gene is TRBD1 (5 bases). CDR3 length: 15 residues. The V end was cut by 3 bases, the J end by 3 bases, with 14 bases between. From germline, CDR1 is LNHDA and CDR2 SQIVND (reference sequence). CDR3 coding DNA: TGTGCCAGTAGTATCGGAAGGGGTAAGGACACTGAAGCTTTCTTT. Its translation: CASSIGRGKDTEAFF.

This clone was observed at least ten times. V gene TRBV11-2 combines with J gene TRBJ2-1; 13 bases match TRBD2. Trimming removed 5 bases from V and 9 bases from J; junction bases left unmatched: 13. From germline, CDR1 is SGHAT and CDR2 FQNNGV. The CDR3 covers 17 residues. CDR3 amino acids: CASSPTGLAGELGEQFF. CDR3 nucleotides: TGTGCCAGCAGCCCCACCGGACTAGCGGGAGAATTGGGTGAGCAGTTCTTC.